This T cell receptor (beta chain) came from a study of memory CD4+ T cells and cytomegalovirus serostatus. In the authors' methods: Out-of-frame sequences were removed, leaving 2 million or so distinct TCRbeta sequences. Sequencing was performed with immunoSEQ multiplex PCR; in TCRdb, only in-frame clones are kept and a portion is missing. That table gives V, J and clone size, and the DNA gave D and trimming. Among 60,000 to 70,000 clones listed, about three quarters were seen once. V lost 0 bases to trimming and J lost 8 bases; unmatched junction nucleotides: 9. From germline, CDR1 is SGHDN and CDR2 FVKESK. This CDR3 comprises 16 residues. Single viable CD3+CD4+CD8-CD45RO+ cells were sorted as the memory CD4+ T cells. Total CD4+ T cells were enriched by CD4 positive selection. This clone was observed a handful of times.

Sequencing was done on a sample of memory CD4+ T cells from blood. This clonotype was obtained from an adult in good health and CMV-seropositive. The chain recombines TRBV14 with TRBJ1-2, with 10 bases that match TRBD1. DNA for the CDR3: TGTGCCAGCAGCCAAGATTGGCCGGGACAGGGGACCGGCTACACCTTC. It encodes CASSQDWPGQGTGYTF. Together with reference TRBV14 and TRBJ1-2, the CDR3 gives the full variable domain: EAGVTQFPSHSVIEKGQTVTLRCDPISGHDNLYWYRRVMGKEIKFLLHFVKESKQDESGMPNNRFLAERTGGTYSTLKVQPAELEDSGVYFCASSQDWPGQGTGYTFGSGTRLTVV.